The 20 T cell receptor beta chains below all came from one sample that was sequenced in a study of blood T cell repertoires in COVID-19. Method: immunoSEQ multiplex PCR; TCRdb's copy keeps in-frame clones and lacks some. The sample shows over 95,000 clones, about four fifths of them seen only once. Sequencing was performed on peripheral blood. The source of these receptors is a man between 65 and 80 years old with active or convalescent COVID-19.

At least ten counts were recorded for this clone. The CDR3 region is CANRETGDPANSNQPQHF. In DNA form, the CDR3 reads TGTGCCAATCGAGAGACAGGGGATCCCGCAAATAGCAATCAGCCCCAGCATTTT. This chain uses TRBV7-2 with TRBJ1-5; 8 bases map to TRBD1. Trimming cost V 10 bases and J 0 bases; bases outside gene matches: 17. This CDR3 has 18 residues. The V gene's germline CDR1 is SGHTA and CDR2 FQGNSA.

The rearrangement uses TRBV4-1 and TRBJ2-3; TRBD2 matches at 7 bases. V was pared by 0 bases and J by 0 bases, with 9 bases of the junction left unmatched. Germline values: CDR1 MGHRA, CDR2 YSYEKL. The CDR3 sequence is 18 residues long. The CDR3 DNA sequence: TGCGCCAGCAGCCAAGAAGGGCCCGGGGGGTCTAGCACAGATACGCAGTATTTT. Translation: CASSQEGPGGSSTDTQYF.

The sample holds one count of this clone. The chain combines TRBV3-1 (or the pseudogene TRBV3-2) with TRBJ2-1; D is perhaps TRBD1 (5 bases). Trimming took off 0 bases at V and 0 bases at J, with 15 bases between the two ends. Germline CDR1 and CDR2: LGHDT and YNNKEL (reference sequence). This CDR3 region has 18 residues. CDR3 protein: CASSQDPGLGDSYNEQFF. The CDR3 nucleotides are TGTGCCAGCAGCCAAGATCCAGGGTTAGGGGACTCCTACAATGAGCAGTTCTTC.

The genes are TRBV29-1 and TRBJ1-2; D uncertain. Germline V gene sequence: CDR1 SQVTM, CDR2 ANQGSEA. This CDR3 comprises 13 residues. The V and J ends lost 5 bases and 5 bases respectively, with 15 bases between them. In DNA form, the CDR3 reads TGCAGCGTTTATACAGACCTCCTGTATGGCTACACCTTC. This codes for CSVYTDLLYGYTF.

The chain recombines TRBV18 with TRBJ2-6; TRBD1 agrees at 9 bases. CDR3 length equals 18 residues. Per germline, CDR1 KGHSH and CDR2 LQKENI. The ends lost 0 bases at V and 2 bases at J; junction bases unmatched: 5. This chain's CDR3 is CASSPPGQGSAGANVLTF. CDR3 DNA: TGTGCCAGCTCACCACCGGGACAGGGCTCGGCTGGGGCCAACGTCCTGACTTTC.

The chain recombines TRBV6-2 or TRBV6-3 with TRBJ2-7, with TRBD2 identical over 9 bases. Germline CDR1 is MNHEY and CDR2 is SVGEGT. The CDR3 sequence is 17 residues long. Trimming cost V 2 bases and J 2 bases; bases outside gene matches: 10. The chain's CDR3 is CASSYGSSGAYTYEQYF. In DNA, the CDR3 is TGTGCCAGCAGTTACGGGTCTAGCGGGGCGTACACCTACGAGCAGTACTTC.

The V and J genes are TRBV6-6 and TRBJ1-1, with a weak D call TRBD1 (6 bases). CDR3 length: 16 residues. The V gene's germline CDR1 is MNHNY and CDR2 SVGAGI (reference sequence). Trimming removed 5 bases at V and 0 bases at J, with 16 bases between. The CDR3: CASSHRRTGLNTEAFF. The DNA of the CDR3 is TGTGCCAGCAGTCACCGACGTACAGGGTTGAACACTGAAGCTTTCTTT.

The chain joins TRBV7-2 to TRBJ2-6; tentatively, D is TRBD1 (5 bases). Germline CDR1 is SGHTA and CDR2 is FQGNSA. The CDR3 is 15 residues long. Trimming removed 5 bases from V and 0 bases from J, with 8 bases in between. CDR3 nucleotides: TGTGCCAGCAGCGTCAGGGTCTCTGGGGCCAACGTCCTGACTTTC. As protein: CASSVRVSGANVLTF.

V usage is TRBV11-2 and J usage is TRBJ2-1; 12 bases fit TRBD2. This CDR3 spans 17 amino acids. From germline, CDR1 is SGHAT and CDR2 FQNNGV. The V and J ends lost 1 base and 5 bases, in that order; junction bases with no gene match: 6. In DNA form, the CDR3 reads TGTGCCAGCAGCTTAGCTACGAGACTAGCGGGGGACAATGAGCAGTTCTTC. Translating gives CASSLATRLAGDNEQFF.

The chain joins TRBV25-1 to TRBJ2-7; D gene unclear. Trimming took 2 bases from V and 0 from J, leaving 11 bases between them. Germline assignment: CDR1 MGHDK and CDR2 SYGVNS. This CDR3 contains 15 residues. In DNA form, the CDR3 reads TGTGCCAGCAGTGAACAGACTGGTTACTCCTACGAGCAGTACTTC. This translates into CASSEQTGYSYEQYF.

The V and J genes are TRBV6-5 and TRBJ1-1, with no clear D. Trimming pared 7 bases from V and 5 bases from J, leaving 14 bases between. Germline V gives CDR1 MNHEY, CDR2 SVGAGI. CDR3 length: 13 residues. The CDR3 here is CASNSQMATEAFF. CDR3 DNA: TGTGCCAGCAATTCGCAGATGGCAACTGAAGCTTTCTTT.

This chain links TRBV27 with TRBJ1-6; 8 nucleotides match TRBD1. The CDR3 extends over 16 amino acids. The V and J ends lost 5 bases and 9 bases, in that order; junction bases with no gene match: 12. Germline V gives CDR1 MNHEY, CDR2 SMNVEV (reference sequence). CDR3 bases: TGTGCCAGCAGTCAAAGCAGGGGGCAATGGGGTTCACCCCTCCACTTT. It translates to CASSQSRGQWGSPLHF.

The chain couples TRBV5-1 to TRBJ2-2; 8 bases align to TRBD2. The length of the CDR3 is 16 residues. Germline CDR1 is SGHRS and CDR2 is YFSETQ. Unmatched junction bases numbered 10, after V lost 3 bases and J lost 6 bases. The CDR3 DNA reads TGCGCCAGCAGCTCGCCGTCTGGACTAGCCCCCGGGGAGCTGTTTTTT. This encodes CASSSPSGLAPGELFF.

The chain carries TRBV4-3 and TRBJ2-5; possibly TRBD2 for D (6 bases). Germline CDR1 is LGHNA and CDR2 is YSLEER. V lost 4 bases, J lost 1 base, and 13 bases lay in between. This CDR3 spans 15 amino acids. DNA for the CDR3: TGCGCCAGCAGCCCGACTAGAAGAAGCCAAGAGACCCAGTACTTC. Translated: CASSPTRRSQETQYF.

The V and J genes are TRBV10-2 and TRBJ1-5, with D tentatively TRBD1 (5 bases). Germline assignment: CDR1 WSHSY and CDR2 SAAADI. Trimming took 7 bases from V and 5 from J, leaving 12 bases between them. The length of the CDR3 is 13 residues. CDR3 DNA sequence: TGCGCCAGCACCAGGGATGGGTATCAGCCCCAGCATTTT. Translation: CASTRDGYQPQHF.

The chain employs TRBV2 and TRBJ2-1, with D possibly being TRBD2 (5 bases). The CDR3 consists of 15 residues. CDR1 and CDR2 (germline): SNHLY, FYNNEI. The V end lost 6 bases, the J end lost 1 base, and 13 bases lay between the germline ends. The CDR3 bases are TGTGCCAGCAGCTTCGACGGGATATCCTACAATGAGCAGTTCTTC. Its protein is CASSFDGISYNEQFF. Using reference TRBV2 and TRBJ2-1 for the parts outside the CDR3, the full variable domain is EPEVTQTPSHQVTQMGQEVILRCVPISNHLYFYWYRQILGQKVEFLVSFYNNEISEKSEIFDDQFSVERPDGSNFTLKIRSTKLEDSAMYFCASSFDGISYNEQFFGPGTRLTVL.

This rearrangement joins TRBV7-9 to TRBJ1-5; D unresolved. Deletions cut 5 bases from V and 5 bases from J, with 22 bases between. The CDR3 extends over 17 amino acids. The germline CDR1 and CDR2 sequences are SEHNR and FQNEAQ (reference sequence). In DNA form, the CDR3 reads TGTGCCAGCAGCCTAGGTCGGGGTGTTGGTGGCGATCAGCCCCAGCATTTT. Residues: CASSLGRGVGGDQPQHF.

V is TRBV18 and J is TRBJ2-4; 9 nucleotides line up with TRBD2. Germline V gene lookup returns CDR1 KGHSH and CDR2 LQKENI. This CDR3 comprises 17 residues. V trimming: 3 bases; J trimming: 0 bases; junction bases outside the gene matches: 6. The CDR3 coding sequence is TGTGCCAGCTCACCGCTCGGCGGGGGGGGAGCCAAAAACATTCAGTACTTC. It encodes CASSPLGGGGAKNIQYF.

This clone was found a few times. The chain combines TRBV18 with TRBJ1-2, with D maybe TRBD1 (5 bases). The CDR3 has 13 amino acids. Germline V gives CDR1 KGHSH, CDR2 LQKENI. The V end lost 1 base, the J end lost 8 bases, and 11 bases lay between the germline ends. CDR3 coding DNA: TGTGCCAGCTCACCACGTTGGGGGGACGGCTACACCTTC. It specifies CASSPRWGDGYTF.

This clone was observed once. V and J are TRBV7-6 and TRBJ2-3, with 14 bases matching TRBD2. The germline V gene encodes CDR1 SGHVS and CDR2 FNYEAQ. This CDR3 is built from 16 residues. With 5 bases clipped from V and 6 bases from J, the junction kept 7 bases outside the gene matches. This CDR3 is CASSLKTSGGADTQYF. The CDR3 coding sequence is TGTGCCAGCAGCCTCAAGACTAGCGGGGGGGCGGATACGCAGTATTTT.